The rows below give T cell receptor beta chains drawn from one sample of a study of T cells after yellow fever vaccination. Using its own MiXCR run on the 5' RACE reads, TCRdb lists one record per CDR3 protein. The sample records nearly 300,000 distinct CDR3 sequences, roughly 9% being singletons. This specimen was CD4+ T cells sorted from PBMCs, taken 5 days after the yellow fever booster vaccination. The origin of the receptors is a man aged 18 to 35 who received the YFV17D yellow fever vaccine. Each CDR3 is given with its conserved first and last residue. Each record gives: J gene, V gene, D gene, clone size, CDR3 DNA, CDR3 protein. The D gene is left open where the match is weak. Clone size is not always given. Where it is, it says once, few, many or a class for expanded clones.

J gene: TRBJ1-6
V gene: TRBV6-6
D gene: .
clone size: few
CDR3 DNA: TGTGCCAGCAGTTACTTACAATCGCCTCGAGGGTCACCCCTCCACTTT
CDR3 protein: CASSYLQSPRGSPLHF

J gene: TRBJ2-5
V gene: TRBV7-8
D gene: TRBD1
clone size: many
CDR3 DNA: TGTGCCAGCAGCCGGCGGACAGGGCAAGAGACCCAGTACTTC
CDR3 protein: CASSRRTGQETQYF

J gene: TRBJ2-1
V gene: TRBV6-2/TRBV6-3
D gene: TRBD2
clone size: few
CDR3 DNA: TGTGCCAGCAGTGGCCCCCTAACGGGGGGGCTATATGAGCAGTTCTTC
CDR3 protein: CASSGPLTGGLYEQFF

J gene: TRBJ1-5
V gene: TRBV20-1
D gene: .
clone size: few
CDR3 DNA: TGCAGTGCGAAGACCCGGGTGGACCAGCCCCAGCATTTT
CDR3 protein: CSAKTRVDQPQHF

J gene: TRBJ2-5
V gene: TRBV6-5
D gene: .
clone size: .
CDR3 DNA: TGTGCCAGCAGTGGAACTCTCCAAGAGACCCAGTACTTC
CDR3 protein: CASSGTLQETQYF

J gene: TRBJ1-2
V gene: TRBV3-1
D gene: .
clone size: .
CDR3 DNA: TGTGCCAGCAGCCGATCCGACGGAGGCTATGGCTACACCTTC
CDR3 protein: CASSRSDGGYGYTF

J gene: TRBJ2-3
V gene: TRBV9
D gene: .
clone size: .
CDR3 DNA: TGTGCCAGCAGCGTAACTCCCGGAGGGGGGAGCACAGATACGCAGTATTTT
CDR3 protein: CASSVTPGGGSTDTQYF

J gene: TRBJ2-1
V gene: TRBV6-2/TRBV6-3
D gene: .
clone size: few
CDR3 DNA: TGTGCCAGCAGTGTACTGGGAGGTGAGCAGTTCTTC
CDR3 protein: CASSVLGGEQFF

J gene: TRBJ2-5
V gene: TRBV5-5
D gene: TRBD2
clone size: .
CDR3 DNA: TGTGCCAGCAGGGCTATAGCGGGGGGAAAACAAGAGACCCAGTACTTC
CDR3 protein: CASRAIAGGKQETQYF

J gene: TRBJ2-5
V gene: TRBV14
D gene: .
clone size: few
CDR3 DNA: TGTGCCAGCAGCCACTTCGCCTGGGGCCAAGAGACCCAGTACTTC
CDR3 protein: CASSHFAWGQETQYF

J gene: TRBJ2-3
V gene: TRBV24-1
D gene: TRBD2
clone size: .
CDR3 DNA: TGTGCCACCAGTGATCCCGGGGCAGCGGGGGATACGCAGTATTTT
CDR3 protein: CATSDPGAAGDTQYF

J gene: TRBJ2-3
V gene: TRBV30
D gene: .
clone size: .
CDR3 DNA: TGTGCCTGGAGTATAGGCGGGGGCACAGATACGCAGTATTTT
CDR3 protein: CAWSIGGGTDTQYF

J gene: TRBJ2-7
V gene: TRBV7-9
D gene: .
clone size: .
CDR3 DNA: TGTGCCAGCAGCTTACCAGTCGTTGGCGAGCAGTACTTC
CDR3 protein: CASSLPVVGEQYF

J gene: TRBJ2-3
V gene: TRBV10-3
D gene: .
clone size: .
CDR3 DNA: TGTGCCATCAGTGAGTTTGGATTGTCTAGCACAGATACGCAGTATTTT
CDR3 protein: CAISEFGLSSTDTQYF

J gene: TRBJ2-3
V gene: TRBV7-6
D gene: .
clone size: few
CDR3 DNA: TGTGCCAGTACTAGTGGGGGGCCGGGCACAGATACGCAGTATTTT
CDR3 protein: CASTSGGPGTDTQYF

J gene: TRBJ2-6
V gene: TRBV27
D gene: TRBD1
clone size: few
CDR3 DNA: TGTGCCAGCAGTTCGATGACAGGGAAAGGACCTGGGGCCAACGTCCTGACTTTC
CDR3 protein: CASSSMTGKGPGANVLTF

J gene: TRBJ1-1
V gene: TRBV28
D gene: .
clone size: many
CDR3 DNA: TGTGCCAGCAGCCCCGGGACTGAAGCTTTCTTT
CDR3 protein: CASSPGTEAFF

J gene: TRBJ1-1
V gene: TRBV20-1
D gene: .
clone size: .
CDR3 DNA: TGCAGTGCCCTGGACGGCGACCAAGCTTTCTTT
CDR3 protein: CSALDGDQAFF

J gene: TRBJ2-5
V gene: TRBV29-1
D gene: .
clone size: few
CDR3 DNA: TGCAGCGTAACCGGGACGGGGCAAGAGACCCAGTACTTC
CDR3 protein: CSVTGTGQETQYF

J gene: TRBJ1-5
V gene: TRBV7-2
D gene: TRBD1
clone size: .
CDR3 DNA: TGTGCCAGCAGCTTATGGCAGGGGGACCAGGCCCAGCATTTT
CDR3 protein: CASSLWQGDQAQHF

J gene: TRBJ1-2
V gene: TRBV4-2
D gene: .
clone size: .
CDR3 DNA: TGTGCCAGCAGCCGACCGGGACAACCCTATGGCTACACCTTC
CDR3 protein: CASSRPGQPYGYTF

J gene: TRBJ2-3
V gene: TRBV7-3
D gene: .
clone size: few
CDR3 DNA: TGTGCCAGCAGCGATGGGCCCAGCACAGATACGCAGTATTTT
CDR3 protein: CASSDGPSTDTQYF

J gene: TRBJ1-2
V gene: TRBV27
D gene: TRBD1
clone size: many
CDR3 DNA: TGTGCCAGCAGTTTGCTGGGGACAGAATATGGCTACACCTTC
CDR3 protein: CASSLLGTEYGYTF

J gene: TRBJ2-7
V gene: TRBV3-1
D gene: .
clone size: .
CDR3 DNA: TGTGCCAGCAGCCATGCAACGGCCTCCTACGAGCAGTACTTC
CDR3 protein: CASSHATASYEQYF

J gene: TRBJ1-2
V gene: TRBV10-3
D gene: .
clone size: .
CDR3 DNA: TGTGCCATCAGTGACGCGTTTAACTATGGCTACACCTTC
CDR3 protein: CAISDAFNYGYTF

J gene: TRBJ2-3
V gene: TRBV7-3
D gene: TRBD2
clone size: .
CDR3 DNA: TGTGCCAGCAGCTTTCGGGGGGTGGTTGCAGATACGCAGTATTTT
CDR3 protein: CASSFRGVVADTQYF

J gene: TRBJ1-1
V gene: TRBV5-3
D gene: .
clone size: .
CDR3 DNA: TGTGCCAGAAGCAACGGATGGGGGTCAAAGAACACTGAAGCTTTCTTT
CDR3 protein: CARSNGWGSKNTEAFF

J gene: TRBJ1-5
V gene: TRBV7-9
D gene: .
clone size: few
CDR3 DNA: TGTGCCAGCAGCTTGGATACACTCAATCAGCCCCAGCATTTT
CDR3 protein: CASSLDTLNQPQHF

J gene: TRBJ2-2
V gene: TRBV25-1
D gene: .
clone size: .
CDR3 DNA: TGTGCCAGCAGTGAGTTAGGACACACCGGGGAGCTGTTTTTT
CDR3 protein: CASSELGHTGELFF

J gene: TRBJ1-1
V gene: TRBV7-2
D gene: .
clone size: .
CDR3 DNA: TGTGCCAGCAAATTGGGGGCAGGGCCCGAAGCTTTCTTT
CDR3 protein: CASKLGAGPEAFF

J gene: TRBJ1-1
V gene: TRBV20-1
D gene: .
clone size: few
CDR3 DNA: TGCAGTGCGCTAGGAGGTCGGGCCATTGAAGCTTTCTTT
CDR3 protein: CSALGGRAIEAFF

J gene: TRBJ2-2
V gene: TRBV4-3
D gene: TRBD2
clone size: few
CDR3 DNA: TGCGCCAGCAGCCTTTGGACTAGCGGGGGGGCCGACACCGGGGAGCTGTTTTTT
CDR3 protein: CASSLWTSGGADTGELFF

J gene: TRBJ2-1
V gene: TRBV7-2
D gene: .
clone size: .
CDR3 DNA: TGTGCCAGCAGCTTAATCTACGGAGGATCCTACAATGAGCAGTTCTTC
CDR3 protein: CASSLIYGGSYNEQFF